Listed below are T cell receptor beta chains from one sample, sequenced in a study of cytomegalovirus exposure and HLA in healthy donors. Sequenced by immunoSEQ multiplex PCR; TCRdb stores in-frame clones only, minus some. This table has under 80,000 clones, just under 75% appearing once. Sequenced sample: PBMCs. Source of these receptors: a young woman in good health and CMV-seronegative. Both conserved end residues are part of each CDR3.

j_gene: TRBJ2-3; v_gene: TRBV11-1; CDR3aa: CASGHSGAPDTQYF
j_gene: TRBJ1-2; v_gene: TRBV29-1; CDR3aa: CSVGVSQARRGYGYTF
j_gene: TRBJ2-2; v_gene: TRBV27; CDR3aa: CASRGSNTGELFF
j_gene: TRBJ1-2; v_gene: TRBV7-9; CDR3aa: CASSQGQAMGYTF
j_gene: TRBJ1-6; v_gene: TRBV25-1; CDR3aa: CASSDKQGAGSPLHF
j_gene: TRBJ2-5; v_gene: TRBV15; CDR3aa: CATSRGGSEETQYF
j_gene: TRBJ1-1; v_gene: TRBV9; CDR3aa: CASSVFLGGENTEAFF
j_gene: TRBJ1-2; v_gene: TRBV19; CDR3aa: CASTTGARGYTF
j_gene: TRBJ1-1; v_gene: TRBV6-6; CDR3aa: CASSRGQNTEAFF
j_gene: TRBJ2-3; v_gene: TRBV4-3; CDR3aa: CASSQDNGSTDTQYF
j_gene: TRBJ2-2; v_gene: TRBV5-4; CDR3aa: CASSWTVDTGELFF
j_gene: TRBJ1-1; v_gene: TRBV7-3; CDR3aa: CASSPAVGTEAFF
j_gene: TRBJ2-1; v_gene: TRBV11-2; CDR3aa: CASSSGTSGSDEQFF
j_gene: TRBJ2-1; v_gene: TRBV6-1; CDR3aa: CASSEGTSGRAINEQFF
j_gene: TRBJ2-1; v_gene: TRBV20-1; CDR3aa: CSASTGNEQFF
j_gene: TRBJ2-3; v_gene: TRBV9; CDR3aa: CASSPGRAADTQYF
j_gene: TRBJ1-2; v_gene: TRBV19; CDR3aa: CASSRGQEIPRNYGYTF
j_gene: TRBJ1-5; v_gene: TRBV6-1; CDR3aa: CASSDLTGNNQPQHF
j_gene: TRBJ2-1; v_gene: TRBV19; CDR3aa: CASSSGLREQFF
j_gene: TRBJ1-4; v_gene: TRBV9; CDR3aa: CASSSRGDNEKLFF
j_gene: TRBJ1-3; v_gene: TRBV7-8; CDR3aa: CASSLPLGTARGNTIYF
j_gene: TRBJ1-3; v_gene: TRBV5-1; CDR3aa: CASSPDGQGGNTIYF
j_gene: TRBJ2-2; v_gene: TRBV7-2; CDR3aa: CASSQRGGGGGELFF
j_gene: TRBJ2-3; v_gene: TRBV29-1; CDR3aa: CSALAGSSTDTQYF
j_gene: TRBJ2-1; v_gene: TRBV11-2; CDR3aa: CASSLVGQGAYNEQFF
j_gene: TRBJ2-1; v_gene: TRBV20-1; CDR3aa: CSASSGSLQFF
j_gene: TRBJ2-2; v_gene: TRBV29-1; CDR3aa: CRLKTTGDTRPIQLATGELFF
j_gene: TRBJ2-3; v_gene: TRBV5-1; CDR3aa: CASRATSGEGYSTDTQYF
j_gene: TRBJ1-2; v_gene: TRBV6-5; CDR3aa: CASSYNTGTSGGYTF
j_gene: TRBJ1-1; v_gene: TRBV7-8; CDR3aa: CASSYTGGNTEAFF
j_gene: TRBJ2-2; v_gene: TRBV5-1; CDR3aa: CASSVGTKYTGELFF
j_gene: TRBJ1-1; v_gene: TRBV4-2; CDR3aa: CASTPPSGEAFF
j_gene: TRBJ2-7; v_gene: TRBV28; CDR3aa: CASTLGGRYEQYF
j_gene: TRBJ2-5; v_gene: TRBV7-8; CDR3aa: CASSLYRDRGDRETQYF
j_gene: TRBJ1-1; v_gene: TRBV10-2; CDR3aa: CASSDQGWGNTEAFF
j_gene: TRBJ2-5; v_gene: TRBV5-5; CDR3aa: CASSLRQGSTIQETQYF
j_gene: TRBJ2-3; v_gene: TRBV7-2; CDR3aa: CANTWGDTDTQYF
j_gene: TRBJ2-1; v_gene: TRBV19; CDR3aa: CASSTSGLAGGSSYNEQFF